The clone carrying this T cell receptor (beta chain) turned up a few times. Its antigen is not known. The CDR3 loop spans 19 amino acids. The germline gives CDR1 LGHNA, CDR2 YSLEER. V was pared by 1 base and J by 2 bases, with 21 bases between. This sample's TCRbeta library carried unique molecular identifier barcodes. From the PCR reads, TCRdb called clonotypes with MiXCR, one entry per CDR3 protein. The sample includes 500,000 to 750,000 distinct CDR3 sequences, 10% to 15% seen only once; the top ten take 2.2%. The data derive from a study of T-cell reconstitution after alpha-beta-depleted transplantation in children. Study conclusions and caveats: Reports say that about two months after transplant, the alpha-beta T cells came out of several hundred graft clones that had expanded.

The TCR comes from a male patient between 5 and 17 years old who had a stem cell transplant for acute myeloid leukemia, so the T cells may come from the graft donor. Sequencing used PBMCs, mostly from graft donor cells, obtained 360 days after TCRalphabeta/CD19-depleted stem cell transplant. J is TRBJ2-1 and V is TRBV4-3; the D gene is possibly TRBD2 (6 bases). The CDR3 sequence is CASSQVSGVGGTPYNEQFF. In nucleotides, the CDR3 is TGCGCCAGCAGCCAAGTCAGCGGAGTTGGCGGGACCCCCTACAATGAGCAGTTCTTC.